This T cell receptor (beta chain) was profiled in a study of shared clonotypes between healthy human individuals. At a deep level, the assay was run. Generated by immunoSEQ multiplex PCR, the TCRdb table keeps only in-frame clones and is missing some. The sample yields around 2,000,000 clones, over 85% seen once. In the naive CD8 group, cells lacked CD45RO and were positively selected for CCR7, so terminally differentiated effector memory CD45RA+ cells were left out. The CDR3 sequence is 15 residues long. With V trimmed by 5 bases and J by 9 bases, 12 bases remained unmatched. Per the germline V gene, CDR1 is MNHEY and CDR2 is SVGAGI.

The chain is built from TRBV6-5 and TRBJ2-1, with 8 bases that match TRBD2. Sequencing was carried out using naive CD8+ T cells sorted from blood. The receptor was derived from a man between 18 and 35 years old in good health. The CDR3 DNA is TGTGCCAGCAGTCAGGGGCGCGGGGGGTATGGTGAGCAGTTCTTC. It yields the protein CASSQGRGGYGEQFF.